This T cell receptor (beta chain) is drawn from a study of radiotherapy plus CTLA-4 blockade in lung cancer. Notes on the study in general: Expansion of tumor-derived TCR clones was observed in blood after radiotherapy plus ipilimumab.

A word on this clone: Its target is unknown.

The data were produced by immunoSEQ multiplex PCR, yet TCRdb's version contains in-frame clones alone and is incomplete. The data contain some 77,000 clones, around 88% of them singletons. With 2 bases removed from V and 2 bases from J, the gap between germline ends came to 8 bases. The CDR3 is 14 residues long. The germline gives CDR1 MNHEY, CDR2 SVGAGI. The specimen comprised peripheral blood, sampled from a patient treated with radiotherapy plus ipilimumab. This clonotype was obtained from a human donor with non-small cell lung cancer who had a partial response to radiotherapy plus ipilimumab. J is TRBJ2-3 and V is TRBV6-5, with D perhaps TRBD1 (5 bases). Here the CDR3 reads CASSYGAITDTQYF. CDR3 sequence (DNA): TGTGCCAGCAGTTACGGGGCTATCACAGATACGCAGTATTTT.